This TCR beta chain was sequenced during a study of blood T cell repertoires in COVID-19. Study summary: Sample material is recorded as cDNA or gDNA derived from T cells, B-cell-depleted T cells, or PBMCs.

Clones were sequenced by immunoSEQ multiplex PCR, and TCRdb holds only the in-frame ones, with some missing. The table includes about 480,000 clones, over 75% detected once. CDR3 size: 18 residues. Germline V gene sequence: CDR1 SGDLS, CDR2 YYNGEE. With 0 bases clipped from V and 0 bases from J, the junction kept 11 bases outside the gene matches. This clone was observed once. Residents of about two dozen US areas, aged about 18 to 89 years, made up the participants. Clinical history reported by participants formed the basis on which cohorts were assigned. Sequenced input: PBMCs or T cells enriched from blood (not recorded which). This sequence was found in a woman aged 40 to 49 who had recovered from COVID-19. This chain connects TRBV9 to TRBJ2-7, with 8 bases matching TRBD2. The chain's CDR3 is CASSVGVRSSGSSYEQYF. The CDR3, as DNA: TGTGCCAGCAGCGTAGGAGTAAGGTCTAGCGGGTCCTCCTACGAGCAGTACTTC.